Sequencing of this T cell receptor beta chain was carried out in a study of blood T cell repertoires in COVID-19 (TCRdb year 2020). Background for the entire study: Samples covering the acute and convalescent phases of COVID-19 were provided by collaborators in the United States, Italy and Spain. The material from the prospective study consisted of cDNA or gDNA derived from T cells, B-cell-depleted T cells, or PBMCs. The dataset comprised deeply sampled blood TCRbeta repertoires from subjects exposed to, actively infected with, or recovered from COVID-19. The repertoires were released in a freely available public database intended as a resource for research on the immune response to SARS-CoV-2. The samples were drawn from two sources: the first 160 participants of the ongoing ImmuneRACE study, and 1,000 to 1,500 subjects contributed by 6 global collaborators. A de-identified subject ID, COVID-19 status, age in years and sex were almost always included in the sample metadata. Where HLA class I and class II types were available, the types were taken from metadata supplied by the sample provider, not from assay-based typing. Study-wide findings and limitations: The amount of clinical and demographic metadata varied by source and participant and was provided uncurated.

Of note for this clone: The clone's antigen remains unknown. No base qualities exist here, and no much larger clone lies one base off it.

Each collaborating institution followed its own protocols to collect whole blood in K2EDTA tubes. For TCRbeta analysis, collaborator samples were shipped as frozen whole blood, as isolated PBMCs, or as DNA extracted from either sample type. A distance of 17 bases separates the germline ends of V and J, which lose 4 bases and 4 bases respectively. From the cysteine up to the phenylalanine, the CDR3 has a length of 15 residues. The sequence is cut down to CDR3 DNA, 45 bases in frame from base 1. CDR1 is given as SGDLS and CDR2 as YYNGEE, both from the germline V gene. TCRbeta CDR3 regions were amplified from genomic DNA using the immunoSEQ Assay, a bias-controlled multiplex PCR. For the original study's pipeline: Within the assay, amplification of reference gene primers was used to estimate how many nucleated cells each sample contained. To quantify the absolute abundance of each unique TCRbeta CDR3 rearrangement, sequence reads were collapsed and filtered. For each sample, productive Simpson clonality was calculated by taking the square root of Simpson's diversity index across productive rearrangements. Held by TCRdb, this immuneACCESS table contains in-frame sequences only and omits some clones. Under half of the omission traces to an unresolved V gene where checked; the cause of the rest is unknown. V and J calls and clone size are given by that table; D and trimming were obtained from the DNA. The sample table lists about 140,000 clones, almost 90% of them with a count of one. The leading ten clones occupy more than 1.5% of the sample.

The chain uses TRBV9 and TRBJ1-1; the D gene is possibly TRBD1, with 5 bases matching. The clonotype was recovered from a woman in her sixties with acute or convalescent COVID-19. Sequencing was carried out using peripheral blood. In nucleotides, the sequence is TGTGCCAGCAGCCCAGCCTTTACAGGCGCCACTGAAGCTTTCTTT. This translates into CASSPAFTGATEAFF.